This T cell receptor (beta chain) was profiled in a study of cytomegalovirus exposure and HLA in healthy donors. Whole-study context: The 120 or so validation repertoires were produced on the same platform as the approximately 670 repertoires of the first cohort. This was reported in a later analysis.

The CDR3 loop spans 14 amino acids. In the case of this clone: The antigen remains undetermined.

The repertoire was sequenced with immunoSEQ multiplex PCR; TCRdb's copy has only in-frame clones and lacks some. The sample yields 150,000 or so clones, 86% seen once. Study-wide results and caveats: There were 164 TCR beta chains listed as cytomegalovirus-associated.

The rearrangement links TRBV21-1 to TRBJ2-3; the DNA was not used to check the table's D call, TRBD2. TRBV21-1 counts as a pseudogene. The specimen sequenced was PBMCs. The source of this sequence is a man aged 18-30 years in good health and CMV-seropositive. CDR3: CASTHAGAGDTQYF. The CDR3, as DNA: TGTGCCAGCACCCATGCGGGGGCCGGGGATACGCAGTATTTT.